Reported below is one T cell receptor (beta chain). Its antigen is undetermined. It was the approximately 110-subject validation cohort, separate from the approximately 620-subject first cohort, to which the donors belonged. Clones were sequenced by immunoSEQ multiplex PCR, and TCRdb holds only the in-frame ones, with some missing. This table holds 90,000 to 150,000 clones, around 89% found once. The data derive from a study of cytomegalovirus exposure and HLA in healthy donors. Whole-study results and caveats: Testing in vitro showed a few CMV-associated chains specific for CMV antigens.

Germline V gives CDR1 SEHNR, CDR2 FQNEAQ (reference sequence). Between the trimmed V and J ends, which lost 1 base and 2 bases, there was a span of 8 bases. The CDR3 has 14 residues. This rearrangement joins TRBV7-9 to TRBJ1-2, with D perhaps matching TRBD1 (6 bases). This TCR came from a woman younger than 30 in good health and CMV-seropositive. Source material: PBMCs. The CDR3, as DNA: TGTGCCAGCAGCTTAGAGACAGGAAACTATGGCTACACCTTC. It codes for CASSLETGNYGYTF.